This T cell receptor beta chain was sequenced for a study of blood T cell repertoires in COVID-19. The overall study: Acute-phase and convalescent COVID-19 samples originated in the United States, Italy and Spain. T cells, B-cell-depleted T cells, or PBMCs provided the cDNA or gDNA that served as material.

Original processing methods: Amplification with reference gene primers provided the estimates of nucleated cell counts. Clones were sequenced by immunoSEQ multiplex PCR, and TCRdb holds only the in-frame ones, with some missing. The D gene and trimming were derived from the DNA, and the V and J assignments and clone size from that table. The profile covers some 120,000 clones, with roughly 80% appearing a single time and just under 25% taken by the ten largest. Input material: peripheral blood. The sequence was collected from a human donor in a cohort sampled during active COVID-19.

Here the CDR3 DNA reads TGTGCCAGCAGTCCGGACAGAATCTATGGCTACACCTTC. Translating it yields CASSPDRIYGYTF. This rearrangement joins TRBV7-2 to TRBJ1-2; a weak D match, TRBD1 (6 bases). The germline V gene encodes CDR1 SGHTA and CDR2 FQGNSA. The CDR3 sequence is 13 residues long. V shed 6 bases and J shed 4 bases, with 12 bases lying between them.